The 15 T cell receptor beta chains in this list originate from one sample, sequenced in a study of OX40 agonist ivuxolimab in advanced cancers. Profiled with immunoSEQ multiplex PCR; TCRdb holds only in-frame clones, not every one. The sample includes 45,000 to 65,000 clones, 87% of them seen just once. The starting material was CD4+ or CD8+ T cells sorted from blood, obtained in a trial of the OX40 agonist ivuxolimab. The receptors come from an adult with an advanced solid tumor such as melanoma, head and neck, liver or kidney cancer.

This sequence joins TRBV11-3 and TRBJ1-5; D is unclear. Germline CDR1 reads SGHNT; CDR2 reads YENEEA. The CDR3 is made up of 14 amino acids. V shed 1 base and J shed 5 bases, with 9 bases lying between them. Written as DNA, the CDR3 is TGTGCCAGCAGCTTAGCGTCAGTTTATCAGCCCCAGCATTTT. Translation: CASSLASVYQPQHF.

This clone has only a few counts. The V call is TRBV5-1, the J call TRBJ2-6; tentative D call: TRBD2 (7 bases). The CDR3 has 14 residues. Germline V gene lookup returns CDR1 SGHRS and CDR2 YFSETQ. Trimming left V 7 bases short and J 0 bases short, with 8 bases between. For the CDR3, the DNA is TGCGCCAGCCGGGGGGCCTCTGGGGCCAACGTCCTGACTTTC. Its protein is CASRGASGANVLTF.

The chain employs TRBV5-1 and TRBJ1-2; D may be TRBD1 (5 bases). V was clipped by 3 bases and J by 4 bases, with 19 bases between them. Germline V lookup: CDR1 SGHRS, CDR2 YFSETQ. The CDR3 runs to 16 residues. CDR3 nucleotides: TGCGCCAGCAGCTCCGCACATGGAGACAGAGCCTATGGCTACACCTTC. Its translation: CASSSAHGDRAYGYTF.

The rearrangement uses TRBV4-1 and TRBJ2-7; 8 nucleotides line up with TRBD1. V trimming: 1 base; J trimming: 4 bases; junction bases outside the gene matches: 12. This CDR3 comprises 17 residues. CDR1 is MGHRA and CDR2 is YSYEKL in the germline V gene. The CDR3 DNA follows: TGCGCCAGCAGCCAAGGGACAGGGTTATCATCCGGTTACGAGCAGTACGTC. Translated, it gives CASSQGTGLSSGYEQYV.

The rearrangement uses TRBV28 and TRBJ1-5; D not certain. This CDR3 has 13 amino acids. V was pared by 5 bases and J by 4 bases, with 9 bases between. Germline V CDR1 and CDR2: MDHEN, SYDVKM. DNA of the CDR3: TGTGCCAGCAGTATACAGATTAATCAGCCCCAGCATTTT. Its protein is CASSIQINQPQHF. Looking up the rest from reference TRBV28 and TRBJ1-5 gives the full variable domain: DVKVTQSSRYLVKRTGEKVFLECVQDMDHENMFWYRQDPGLGLRLIYFSYDVKMKEKGDIPEGYSVSREKKERFSLILESASTNQTSMYLCASSIQINQPQHFGDGTRLSIL.

The chain links TRBV6-6 to TRBJ1-3; D ambiguous. The CDR3 length is 13 residues. Germline-derived CDR1 and CDR2 are MNHNY and SVGAGI (reference sequence). The V end lost 4 bases, the J end lost 0 bases, and 4 bases lay between the germline ends. CDR3 in DNA: TGTGCCAGCAGTTTATTCTCTGGAAACACCATATATTTT. Translated, it gives CASSLFSGNTIYF.

The J gene is TRBJ1-2, the V gene TRBV11-2; possibly TRBD1 for D (6 bases). Germline CDR1 and CDR2: SGHAT and FQNNGV. V gave up 6 bases and J gave up 6 bases, with 20 bases separating them. The CDR3 extends over 15 amino acids. The CDR3, as DNA: TGTGCCAGCAGAACTACAGGGAGCAAGTTCCATGGCTACACCTTC. Its translation is CASRTTGSKFHGYTF.

This clone appeared once. The V call is TRBV4-1, the J call TRBJ1-4; D may be TRBD1 (5 bases). Germline values: CDR1 MGHRA, CDR2 YSYEKL. V gave up 2 bases and J gave up 7 bases, with 17 bases separating them. CDR3 length: 16 residues. CDR3 amino acids: CASSQSPRGSSEKLFF. The CDR3 bases are TGCGCCAGCAGCCAATCCCCGCGGGGGAGTAGTGAAAAACTGTTTTTT.

The V gene is TRBV7-2, the J gene TRBJ1-3; a weak D match, TRBD1 (6 bases). Germline V gives CDR1 SGHTA, CDR2 FQGNSA. The CDR3 sequence is 14 residues long. Deletions cut 4 bases from V and 6 bases from J, with 13 bases between. The CDR3 bases are TGTGCCAGCAGCTCACAGGGTTTTGCAAACACCATATATTTT. It is translated as CASSSQGFANTIYF.

This chain connects TRBV20-1 to TRBJ2-7, with D uncertain. V dropped 5 bases and J dropped 9 bases, with 14 bases sitting between them. The CDR3 has 11 residues. Germline loops: CDR1 DFQATT, CDR2 SNEGSKA (reference sequence). CDR3 nucleotide sequence: TGCAGTGCTTTGGTGGGTGGAGTGCAGTACTTC. Protein sequence: CSALVGGVQYF.

J is TRBJ1-2 and V is TRBV28; tentatively, D is TRBD1 (5 bases). V lost 7 bases and J 1 base, leaving 16 bases between the germline ends. CDR3 length: 15 amino acids. In germline, CDR1 is MDHEN, CDR2 SYDVKM. CDR3 sequence (DNA): TGTGCCAGCACCCACGGGGGAGACATTAACTATGGCTACACCTTC. Protein: CASTHGGDINYGYTF.

V gene TRBV7-2 combines with J gene TRBJ2-7, with D unresolved. V shed 11 bases and J shed 2 bases, with 13 bases lying between them. Germline V lookup: CDR1 SGHTA, CDR2 FQGNSA. This CDR3 contains 12 residues. The CDR3 loop reads CARPTGTYEQYV. DNA for the CDR3: TGTGCCCGACCGACGGGTACCTACGAGCAGTACGTC.

The chain has TRBV7-8 and TRBJ2-7, with D unresolved. Germline V gene data show CDR1 as SGHVS and CDR2 as FQNEAQ. Deletions cut 6 bases from V and 7 bases from J, with 16 bases between. The CDR3 length is 13 residues. As DNA, the CDR3 is TGTGCCAGCAGGTCGTTAGACGCGGTGGAGCAGTACGTC. Translation gives CASRSLDAVEQYV.

The rearrangement joins TRBV28 to TRBJ2-1; 7 nucleotides match TRBD1. The CDR3 is 14 residues long. From germline, CDR1 is MDHEN and CDR2 SYDVKM. V lost 5 bases to trimming and J lost 6 bases; unmatched junction nucleotides: 7. The CDR3, as DNA: TGTGCCAGCAGTCCTAAGGGACAGCCCAATGAGCAGTTCTTC. Translating gives CASSPKGQPNEQFF. Full variable domain (remainder filled in from reference TRBV28 and TRBJ2-1): DVKVTQSSRYLVKRTGEKVFLECVQDMDHENMFWYRQDPGLGLRLIYFSYDVKMKEKGDIPEGYSVSREKKERFSLILESASTNQTSMYLCASSPKGQPNEQFFGPGTRLTVL.

This clone was detected once. The V and J genes are TRBV6-4 and TRBJ1-2; a possible D gene is TRBD1 (5 bases). This CDR3 spans 15 amino acids. V was clipped by 2 bases and J by 2 bases, with 12 bases between them. Per germline, CDR1 MRHNA and CDR2 SNTAGT. CDR3 nucleotide sequence: TGTGCCAGCAGTGACAGTGGGGGACCAAACTATGGCTACACCTTC. Encoded protein: CASSDSGGPNYGYTF.